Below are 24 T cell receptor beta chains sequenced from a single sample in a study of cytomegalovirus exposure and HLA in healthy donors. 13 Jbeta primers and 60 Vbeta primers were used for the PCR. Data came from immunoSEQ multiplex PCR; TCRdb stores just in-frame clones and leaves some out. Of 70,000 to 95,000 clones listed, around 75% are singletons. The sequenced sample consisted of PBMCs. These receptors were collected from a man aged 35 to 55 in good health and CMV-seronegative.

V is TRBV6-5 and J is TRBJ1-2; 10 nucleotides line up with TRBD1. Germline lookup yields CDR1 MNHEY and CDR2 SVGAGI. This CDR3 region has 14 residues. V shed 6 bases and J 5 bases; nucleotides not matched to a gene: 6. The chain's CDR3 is CASSRGTGVYGYTF. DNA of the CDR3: TGTGCCAGCAGCCGGGGGACAGGGGTATATGGCTACACCTTC.

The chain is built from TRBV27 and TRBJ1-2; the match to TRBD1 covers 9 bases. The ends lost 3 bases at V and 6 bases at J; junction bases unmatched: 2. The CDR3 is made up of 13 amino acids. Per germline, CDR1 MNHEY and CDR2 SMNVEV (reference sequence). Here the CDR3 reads CASSFHRGHGYTF. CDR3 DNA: TGTGCCAGCAGTTTCCACAGGGGGCATGGCTACACCTTC.

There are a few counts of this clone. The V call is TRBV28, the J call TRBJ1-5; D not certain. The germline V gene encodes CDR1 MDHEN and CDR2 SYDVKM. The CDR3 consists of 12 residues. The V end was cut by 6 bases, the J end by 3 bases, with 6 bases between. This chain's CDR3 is CASSVFNQPQHF. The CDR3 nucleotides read TGTGCCAGCAGCGTCTTCAATCAGCCCCAGCATTTT.

CDR3 region: CASSYTGEEGEQYF. DNA for the CDR3: TGTGCCAGCAGTTACACGGGAGAAGAGGGCGAGCAGTACTTC. The V call is TRBV6-5, the J call TRBJ2-7; a weak D match, TRBD2 (6 bases). CDR1 and CDR2 (germline): MNHEY, SVGAGI. This CDR3 region has 14 residues. Trimming took 2 bases from V and 6 from J, leaving 14 bases between them.

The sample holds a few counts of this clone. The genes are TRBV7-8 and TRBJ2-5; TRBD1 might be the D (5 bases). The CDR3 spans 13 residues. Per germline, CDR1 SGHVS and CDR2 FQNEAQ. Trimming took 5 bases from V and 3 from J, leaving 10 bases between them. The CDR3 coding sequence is TGTGCCAGCAGCACCGGACAAGAAGAGACCCAGTACTTC. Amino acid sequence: CASSTGQEETQYF.

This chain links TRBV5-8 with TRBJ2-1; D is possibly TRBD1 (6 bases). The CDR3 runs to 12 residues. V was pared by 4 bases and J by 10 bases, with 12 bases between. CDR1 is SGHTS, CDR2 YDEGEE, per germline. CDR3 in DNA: TGTGCCAGCAGCGCTACAGGGTCAGAGCAGTTCTTC. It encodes CASSATGSEQFF.

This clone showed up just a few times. DNA for the CDR3: TGCAGCGTCACAGGCGGTTCCGGCTATGGCTACACCTTC. It specifies CSVTGGSGYGYTF. V is TRBV29-1 and J is TRBJ1-2, with D perhaps matching TRBD1 (5 bases). Between the trimmed V and J ends, which lost 6 bases and 4 bases, there was a span of 15 bases. Germline CDR1 is SQVTM and CDR2 is ANQGSEA. The CDR3 contains 13 residues. The full variable domain, rest sourced from reference TRBV29-1 and TRBJ1-2, is SAVISQKPSRDICQRGTSLTIQCQVDSQVTMMFWYRQQPGQSLTLIATANQGSEATYESGFVIDKFPISRPNLTFSTLTVSNMSPEDSSIYLCSVTGGSGYGYTFGSGTRLTVV.

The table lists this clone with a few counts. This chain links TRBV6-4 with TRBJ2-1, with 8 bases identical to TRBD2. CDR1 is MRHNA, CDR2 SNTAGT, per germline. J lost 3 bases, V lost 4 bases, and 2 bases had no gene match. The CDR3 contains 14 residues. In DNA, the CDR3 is TGTGCCAGCAGTGTTAGCGGGGACTACAATGAGCAGTTCTTC. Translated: CASSVSGDYNEQFF.

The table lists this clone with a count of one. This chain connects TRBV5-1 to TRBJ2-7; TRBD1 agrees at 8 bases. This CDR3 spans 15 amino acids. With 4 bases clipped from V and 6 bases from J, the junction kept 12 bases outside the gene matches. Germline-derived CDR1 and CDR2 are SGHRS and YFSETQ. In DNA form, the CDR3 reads TGCGCCAGCAGCCGGGTGAACGGACAGGGAGGCGAGCAGTACTTC. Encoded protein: CASSRVNGQGGEQYF.

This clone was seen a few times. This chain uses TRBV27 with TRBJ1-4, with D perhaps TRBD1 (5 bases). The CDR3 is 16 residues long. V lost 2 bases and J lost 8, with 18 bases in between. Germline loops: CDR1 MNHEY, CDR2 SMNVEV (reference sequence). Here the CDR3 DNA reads TGTGCCAGCAGTTTAATTCCCCGCCAGGGAGGAGAAAAACTGTTTTTT. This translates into CASSLIPRQGGEKLFF.

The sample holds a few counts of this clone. This chain's CDR3 is CASSQDRWGMNTEAFF. The CDR3 coding sequence is TGCGCCAGCAGCCAAGATCGTTGGGGCATGAACACTGAAGCTTTCTTT. The chain joins TRBV4-1 to TRBJ1-1; tentatively, D is TRBD1 (5 bases). V dropped 0 bases and J dropped 0 bases, with 11 bases sitting between them. The V gene's germline CDR1 is MGHRA and CDR2 YSYEKL. The CDR3 is 16 residues long.

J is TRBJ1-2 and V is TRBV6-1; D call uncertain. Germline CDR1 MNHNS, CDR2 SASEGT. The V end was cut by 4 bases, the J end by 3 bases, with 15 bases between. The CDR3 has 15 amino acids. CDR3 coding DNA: TGTGCCAGCAGTGTGGAGGGAAGAAGGGACTATGGCTACACCTTC. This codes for CASSVEGRRDYGYTF.

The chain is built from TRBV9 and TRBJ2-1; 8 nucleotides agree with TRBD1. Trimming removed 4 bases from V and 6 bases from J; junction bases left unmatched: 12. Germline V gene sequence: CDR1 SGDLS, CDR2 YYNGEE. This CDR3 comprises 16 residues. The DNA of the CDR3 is TGTGCCAGCAGCAAATTCACAGGGGGTCCCCTCAATGAGCAGTTCTTC. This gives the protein CASSKFTGGPLNEQFF.

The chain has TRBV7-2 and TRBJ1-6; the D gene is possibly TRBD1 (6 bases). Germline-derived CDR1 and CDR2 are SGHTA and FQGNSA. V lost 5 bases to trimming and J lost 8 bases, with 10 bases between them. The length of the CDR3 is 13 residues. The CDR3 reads CASSARQDSPLHF. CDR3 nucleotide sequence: TGTGCCAGCAGCGCCCGACAGGATTCACCCCTCCACTTT.

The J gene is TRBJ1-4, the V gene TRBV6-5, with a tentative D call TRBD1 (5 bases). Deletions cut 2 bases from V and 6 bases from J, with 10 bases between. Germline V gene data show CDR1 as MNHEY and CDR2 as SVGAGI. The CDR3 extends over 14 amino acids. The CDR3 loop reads CASSYRGDDEKLFF. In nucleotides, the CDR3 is TGTGCCAGCAGTTACAGGGGCGATGATGAAAAACTGTTTTTT.

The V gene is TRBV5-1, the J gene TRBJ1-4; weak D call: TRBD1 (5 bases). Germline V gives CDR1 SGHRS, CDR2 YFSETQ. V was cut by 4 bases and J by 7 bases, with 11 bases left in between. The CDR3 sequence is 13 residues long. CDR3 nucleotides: TGCGCCAGCAGCGTCAGGGTCTCTGAAAAACTGTTTTTT. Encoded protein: CASSVRVSEKLFF. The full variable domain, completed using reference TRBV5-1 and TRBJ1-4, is KAGVTQTPRYLIKTRGQQVTLSCSPISGHRSVSWYQQTPGQGLQFLFEYFSETQRNKGNFPGRFSGRQFSNSRSEMNVSTLELGDSALYLCASSVRVSEKLFFGSGTQLSVL.

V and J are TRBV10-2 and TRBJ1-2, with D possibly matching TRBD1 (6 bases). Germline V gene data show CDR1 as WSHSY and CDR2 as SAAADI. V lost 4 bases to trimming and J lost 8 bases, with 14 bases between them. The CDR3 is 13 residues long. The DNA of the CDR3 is TGCGCCAGCAGTGGAAGAACAGGGAGCGGCTACACCTTC. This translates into CASSGRTGSGYTF.

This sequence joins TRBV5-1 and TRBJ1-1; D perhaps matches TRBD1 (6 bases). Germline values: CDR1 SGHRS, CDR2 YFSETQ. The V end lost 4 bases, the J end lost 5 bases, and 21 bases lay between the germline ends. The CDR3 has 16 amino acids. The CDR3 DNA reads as TGCGCCAGCAGCGGGGGCAGGGTAAGCTACAAAACTGAAGCTTTCTTT. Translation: CASSGGRVSYKTEAFF. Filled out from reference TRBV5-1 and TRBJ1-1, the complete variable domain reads KAGVTQTPRYLIKTRGQQVTLSCSPISGHRSVSWYQQTPGQGLQFLFEYFSETQRNKGNFPGRFSGRQFSNSRSEMNVSTLELGDSALYLCASSGGRVSYKTEAFFGQGTRLTVV.

In nucleotides, the CDR3 is TGTGCCAGCATGCACGCTACAGGGGCCAATCAGCCCCAGCATTTT. Protein product: CASMHATGANQPQHF. The rearrangement joins TRBV28 to TRBJ1-5; 7 bases agree with TRBD1. Looked up from germline, CDR1 is MDHEN and CDR2 is SYDVKM. Losses at the gene ends were 7 bases for V and 3 bases for J; bases not matched to a gene: 9. This CDR3 has 15 residues.

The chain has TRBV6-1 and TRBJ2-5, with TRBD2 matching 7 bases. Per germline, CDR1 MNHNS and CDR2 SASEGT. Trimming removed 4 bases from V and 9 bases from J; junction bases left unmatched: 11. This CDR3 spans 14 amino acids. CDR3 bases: TGTGCCAGCAGTGCCACTAGCGCTAGCAGGGCCCAGTACTTC. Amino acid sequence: CASSATSASRAQYF.

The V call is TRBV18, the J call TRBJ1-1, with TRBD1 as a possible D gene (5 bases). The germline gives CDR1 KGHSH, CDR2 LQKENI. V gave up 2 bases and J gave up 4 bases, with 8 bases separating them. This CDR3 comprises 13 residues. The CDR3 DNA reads TGTGCCAGCTCACCAGTCCAGGGCACTGAAGCTTTCTTT. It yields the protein CASSPVQGTEAFF.

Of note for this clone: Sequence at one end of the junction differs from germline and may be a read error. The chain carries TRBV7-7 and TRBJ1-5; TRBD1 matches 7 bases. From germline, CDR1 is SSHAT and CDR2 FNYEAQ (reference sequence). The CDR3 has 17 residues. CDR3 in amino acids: CASSSRRTGPINQPQHF. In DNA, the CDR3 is TGTGCTAGCAGCTCCCGTCGGACAGGCCCGATCAATCAGCCCCAGCATTTT. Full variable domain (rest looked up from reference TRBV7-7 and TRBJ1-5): GAGVSQSPRYKVTKRGQDVTLRCDPISSHATLYWYQQALGQGPEFLTYFNYEAQPDKSGLPSDRFSAERPEGSISTLTIQRTEQRDSAMYRCASSSRRTGPINQPQHFGDGTRLSIL.

This CDR3 is CASSQGTGRTNGYTF. CDR3 DNA sequence: TGTGCCAGCAGCCAGGGGACAGGGAGGACGAATGGCTACACCTTC. The chain links TRBV28 to TRBJ1-2, with TRBD1 matching over 9 bases. The CDR3 loop spans 15 amino acids. The J segment lost 6 bases and the V segment lost 6 bases, leaving 11 bases of the junction unmatched. CDR1 and CDR2 (germline): MDHEN, SYDVKM.

CDR3: CASSLGAGYEQYF. The DNA of the CDR3 is TGTGCCAGCAGCTTAGGTGCGGGCTACGAGCAGTACTTC. This rearrangement joins TRBV7-9 to TRBJ2-7, with a possible D match to TRBD2 (5 bases). V shed 1 base and J shed 3 bases, with 7 bases lying between them. The CDR3 has 13 residues. The V gene's germline CDR1 is SEHNR and CDR2 FQNEAQ (reference sequence).